The rows below give T cell receptor beta chains drawn from one sample of a study of cytomegalovirus exposure and HLA in healthy donors. The data were produced by immunoSEQ multiplex PCR, yet TCRdb's version contains in-frame clones alone and is incomplete. This sample has around 230,000 clones, with about 77% found just once. Sequences were obtained from PBMCs. The receptors were gathered from a boy younger than 18 in good health and CMV-seronegative. CDR3s include the opening cysteine and the closing phenylalanine or tryptophan. Fields, in order: J gene, clone size, D gene, V gene, CDR3 DNA, CDR3 protein. The D gene is left open where the match is weak. Where a row states a size, it is once, few, many or the class of an expanded clone; other rows omit it.

j_call: TRBJ2-6
clone_size: -
d_call: TRBD2
v_call: TRBV5-3
cdr3_nt: TGTGCCAGCACCCCCCCGGGAGCGGGAATGGGGGCCAACGTCCTGACTTTC
cdr3_aa: CASTPPGAGMGANVLTF

j_call: TRBJ1-1
clone_size: few
d_call: -
v_call: TRBV5-4
cdr3_nt: TGTGCCAGCAGCGTTGTCGGGGGGCCAGAAGCTTTCTTT
cdr3_aa: CASSVVGGPEAFF

j_call: TRBJ2-7
clone_size: -
d_call: TRBD2
v_call: TRBV2
cdr3_nt: TGTGCCAGCATGGCGGGAGATTACGAGCAGTACTTC
cdr3_aa: CASMAGDYEQYF

j_call: TRBJ2-7
clone_size: -
d_call: -
v_call: TRBV11-2
cdr3_nt: TGTGCCAGCAGCTCCCCTAGTTACGAGCAGTACTTC
cdr3_aa: CASSSPSYEQYF

j_call: TRBJ2-7
clone_size: -
d_call: TRBD1
v_call: TRBV2
cdr3_nt: TGTGCCAGCAGTGAACAGGGGGAACGGTACGAGCAGTACTTC
cdr3_aa: CASSEQGERYEQYF

j_call: TRBJ2-2
clone_size: -
d_call: TRBD1
v_call: TRBV4-1
cdr3_nt: TGCGCCAGCAGCCAACCTCCGGGACAGGGAAACACCGGGGAGCTGTTTTTT
cdr3_aa: CASSQPPGQGNTGELFF

j_call: TRBJ2-1
clone_size: -
d_call: TRBD2
v_call: TRBV29-1
cdr3_nt: TGCAGCGTTGCGGGTGGCGGGGGGCCCCACAATGAGCAGTTCTTC
cdr3_aa: CSVAGGGGPHNEQFF

j_call: TRBJ1-2
clone_size: -
d_call: -
v_call: TRBV15
cdr3_nt: TGTGCCACCAGCAGACAGGGGTATGGCTACACCTTC
cdr3_aa: CATSRQGYGYTF

j_call: TRBJ1-5
clone_size: -
d_call: -
v_call: TRBV4-1
cdr3_nt: TGCGCCAGCAGCCAAGGAGCGGGGGAAAATAGCAATCAGCCCCAGCATTTT
cdr3_aa: CASSQGAGENSNQPQHF

j_call: TRBJ1-5
clone_size: -
d_call: -
v_call: TRBV13
cdr3_nt: TGTGCCAGCAGCTTAGGCGGTAGCAATCAGCCCCAGCATTTT
cdr3_aa: CASSLGGSNQPQHF

j_call: TRBJ1-2
clone_size: few
d_call: -
v_call: TRBV30
cdr3_nt: TGTGCCTGGAGTGGGGGGGGGTGGATCTACTATGGCTACACCTTC
cdr3_aa: CAWSGGGWIYYGYTF

j_call: TRBJ1-1
clone_size: -
d_call: -
v_call: TRBV13
cdr3_nt: TGTGCCAGCAGCACCGGGGGGCTGAACACTGAAGCTTTCTTT
cdr3_aa: CASSTGGLNTEAFF

j_call: TRBJ2-3
clone_size: -
d_call: -
v_call: TRBV6-5
cdr3_nt: TGTGCCAGCATGCGGGACTCATATACAGATACGCAGTATTTT
cdr3_aa: CASMRDSYTDTQYF

j_call: TRBJ1-2
clone_size: -
d_call: -
v_call: TRBV19
cdr3_nt: TGTGCCAGTAGTACGGGTCTTTCCGGTGGCTACACCTTC
cdr3_aa: CASSTGLSGGYTF

j_call: TRBJ1-2
clone_size: few
d_call: -
v_call: TRBV4-2
cdr3_nt: TGTGCCAGCAGCCAAGATCGTTCCTACACCTTC
cdr3_aa: CASSQDRSYTF

j_call: TRBJ1-3
clone_size: -
d_call: -
v_call: TRBV29-1
cdr3_nt: TGCAGCGTTGAAGATAATCCAGGGATAGAAGGAAACACCATATATTTT
cdr3_aa: CSVEDNPGIEGNTIYF

j_call: TRBJ1-2
clone_size: -
d_call: TRBD1
v_call: TRBV6-1
cdr3_nt: TGTGCCAGGAGGACAGGTTACACGCTGTCGGATGGCTACACCTTC
cdr3_aa: CARRTGYTLSDGYTF

j_call: TRBJ1-1
clone_size: -
d_call: TRBD1
v_call: TRBV15
cdr3_nt: TGTGCCACCAGCAGCTTCAGGGGGCTAGAAGCTTTCTTT
cdr3_aa: CATSSFRGLEAFF

j_call: TRBJ2-7
clone_size: -
d_call: TRBD2
v_call: TRBV5-1
cdr3_nt: TGCGCCAGTCCCAAAATTCTAGCGGAAGAACCCTACGAGCAGTACTTC
cdr3_aa: CASPKILAEEPYEQYF

j_call: TRBJ2-1
clone_size: -
d_call: TRBD1
v_call: TRBV9
cdr3_nt: TGTGCCAGCAGCGCAGTTCAGGGGGCCTACAATGAGCAGTTCTTC
cdr3_aa: CASSAVQGAYNEQFF

j_call: TRBJ2-7
clone_size: -
d_call: TRBD2
v_call: TRBV30
cdr3_nt: TGTGCCTGGAGTGTAGAAGTTAGCGGGAGGCCCCTAAGAGAGCAGTACTTC
cdr3_aa: CAWSVEVSGRPLREQYF